The 20 T cell receptor beta chains below all came from one sample that was sequenced in a study of sequential checkpoint blockade in melanoma. Generated by immunoSEQ multiplex PCR, the TCRdb table keeps only in-frame clones and is missing some. This table has approximately 4,300 clones, 50% to 60% appearing once. Treatment described: randomized to nivolumab then ipilimumab (arm A) or the reverse (arm B). The specimen was CD8+ T cells sorted from blood (inferred from file names), collected from a patient given nivolumab and ipilimumab in sequence. The source of these receptors is a human donor with melanoma.

The rearrangement uses TRBV7-9 and TRBJ2-1; 8 bases agree with TRBD1. Germline assignment: CDR1 SEHNR and CDR2 FQNEAQ (reference sequence). This CDR3 comprises 14 residues. V dropped 6 bases and J dropped 6; count of bases not matched to a gene: 7. In nucleotides, the CDR3 is TGTGCCAGCAGACTAGGACAGGGACCCAATGAGCAGTTCTTC. Amino acids: CASRLGQGPNEQFF.

Comments on this clone: A much larger clone differs from this one at a single base, so this may be a read error. The CDR3 sequence is CASSLAGQPYEQYF. CDR3 coding DNA: TGCGCCAGCAGCTTGGCGGGACAGCCCTACGAGCAGTACTTC. The rearrangement links TRBV5-1 to TRBJ2-7, with 7 bases identical to TRBD1. The CDR3 has 14 residues. The V gene's germline CDR1 is SGHRS and CDR2 YFSETQ. The V gene end was trimmed by 0 bases and the J gene end by 2 bases; junction bases not matched to a gene: 2.

The V call is TRBV27, the J call TRBJ2-7, with D perhaps matching TRBD2 (5 bases). The length of the CDR3 is 13 residues. V was clipped by 7 bases and J by 4 bases, with 14 bases between them. CDR1 and CDR2 from the germline V gene are MNHEY and SMNVEV (reference sequence). The DNA of the CDR3 is TGTGCCAGCACCCGAGGGTTTGGGTACGAGCAGTACTTC. It encodes CASTRGFGYEQYF.

The chain employs TRBV9 and TRBJ2-7, with a tentative D call TRBD1 (5 bases). The ends were cut back, 0 bases at V and 5 bases at J, with 15 bases in the middle. CDR1 is SGDLS and CDR2 is YYNGEE in the germline V gene. The CDR3 runs 15 residues. The CDR3 spells CASSVDGQDVDEQYF. CDR3 coding DNA: TGTGCCAGCAGCGTAGATGGACAAGATGTCGACGAGCAGTACTTC.

The chain links TRBV5-1 to TRBJ2-3; D ambiguous. V lost 0 bases, J lost 1 base, and 9 bases lay in between. CDR1 is SGHRS, CDR2 YFSETQ, per germline. This CDR3 is 15 amino acids long. The CDR3 coding sequence is TGCGCCAGCAGCTTGGAGCGTCGGGGCACAGATACGCAGTATTTT. This codes for CASSLERRGTDTQYF.

The chain is built from TRBV6-5 and TRBJ1-3; D is possibly TRBD1 (6 bases). From germline, CDR1 is MNHEY and CDR2 SVGAGI. The CDR3 totals 14 residues. V lost 2 bases to trimming and J lost 4 bases, with 9 bases between them. CDR3 sequence reads: CASSYQGSGNTIYF. DNA of the CDR3: TGTGCCAGCAGTTACCAGGGGTCAGGAAACACCATATATTTT.

V is TRBV19 and J is TRBJ2-5; 12 bases map to TRBD2. The DNA end is more similar to TRBJ2-7, so the J call may be wrong. CDR3 length equals 15 residues. Germline V gene lookup returns CDR1 LNHDA and CDR2 SQIVND (reference sequence). The CDR3 DNA reads TGTGCCAGTAGGACCGGGACTAGCGGGTTCTACGAGCAGTACTTC. Protein product: CASRTGTSGFYEQYF.

By sample fraction, this clone is medium-sized (0.01 to 0.1%). The V call is TRBV30, the J call TRBJ1-1; no clear D. CDR1 GTSNPN and CDR2 SVGIG come from the germline V gene (reference sequence). The CDR3 consists of 13 residues. V was cut by 0 bases and J by 3 bases, with 8 bases left in between. As DNA, the CDR3 is TGTGCCTGGAGTGTAGGAGCGGACACTGAAGCTTTCTTT. It yields the protein CAWSVGADTEAFF.

V is TRBV5-1 and J is TRBJ2-2, with D hard to call. This CDR3 has 18 residues. The V gene lost 0 bases and the J gene lost 4 bases, with 19 bases spanning the gap. Germline V CDR1 and CDR2: SGHRS, YFSETQ. CDR3 sequence reads: CASSLEGGSHVITGELFF. The CDR3 DNA reads as TGCGCCAGCAGCTTGGAAGGCGGCAGCCACGTAATCACCGGGGAGCTGTTTTTT.

The gene calls are TRBV4-3 and TRBJ2-3; 7 nucleotides align to TRBD2. With V trimmed by 4 bases and J by 3 bases, 13 bases remained unmatched. Germline V gene data show CDR1 as LGHNA and CDR2 as YSLEER. CDR3 length: 17 amino acids. For the CDR3, the DNA is TGCGCCAGCAGCCCCCTAGTGCGGGAGATCGTTACAGATACGCAGTATTTT. Amino acid sequence: CASSPLVREIVTDTQYF.

The CDR3 spells CASSTNSDTQYF. CDR3 DNA sequence: TGTGCCAGTAGTACGAACTCAGATACGCAGTATTTT. The V gene is TRBV19, the J gene TRBJ2-3; D gene unclear. CDR3 length equals 12 residues. V was clipped by 4 bases and J by 4 bases, with 6 bases between them. CDR1 is LNHDA, CDR2 SQIVND, per germline (reference sequence).

This clone was detected a few times. The V gene is TRBV27, the J gene TRBJ1-1, with 8 nucleotides matching TRBD1. In germline, CDR1 is MNHEY, CDR2 SMNVEV (reference sequence). J lost 3 bases, V lost 7 bases, and 4 bases had no gene match. This CDR3 is built from 13 residues. The CDR3 loop reads CASTGQGDTEAFF. Written as DNA, the CDR3 is TGTGCCAGCACCGGACAGGGAGACACTGAAGCTTTCTTT.

V gene TRBV27 combines with J gene TRBJ2-7; 9 positions agree with TRBD1. Per the germline V gene, CDR1 is MNHEY and CDR2 is SMNVEV (reference sequence). This CDR3 contains 14 residues. Trimming took 2 bases from V and 3 from J; bases not matched to a gene: 2. The CDR3 coding sequence is TGTGCCAGCAGTTTAGGGGGACAGGGCTACGAGCAGTACTTC. Translation gives CASSLGGQGYEQYF.

This clone counts as medium-sized. This chain uses TRBV15 with TRBJ2-2; D is ambiguous. The CDR3 runs 15 residues. The V end lost 0 bases, the J end lost 4 bases, and 9 bases lay between the germline ends. CDR1 and CDR2 from the germline V gene are LNHNV and YYDKDF (reference sequence). In DNA form, the CDR3 reads TGTGCCACCAGCAGAGATTTGCACTCCACCGGGGAGCTGTTTTTT. This codes for CATSRDLHSTGELFF.

This sequence joins TRBV4-3 and TRBJ2-2; D ambiguous. The CDR3 extends over 14 amino acids. From germline, CDR1 is LGHNA and CDR2 YSLEER. The V end was cut by 1 base, the J end by 5 bases, with 8 bases between. This CDR3 is CASSQVMETGELFF. CDR3 DNA sequence: TGCGCCAGCAGCCAAGTTATGGAGACCGGGGAGCTGTTTTTT.

The rearrangement links TRBV4-3 to TRBJ2-1; 8 nucleotides match TRBD2. The CDR3 is 15 amino acids. J was trimmed by 8 bases and V by 1 base; bases with no gene match: 7. Germline CDR1 is LGHNA and CDR2 is YSLEER. This chain's CDR3 is CASSQAWFSGDEQFF. In DNA form, the CDR3 reads TGCGCCAGCAGCCAAGCCTGGTTTAGCGGGGATGAGCAGTTCTTC.

The CDR3 DNA reads as TGTGCCAGCAGCTTAACGGGGGGAGGCACTGAAGCTTTCTTT. Translated, it gives CASSLTGGGTEAFF. This rearrangement joins TRBV7-3 to TRBJ1-1; a possible D gene is TRBD1 (5 bases). The V gene's germline CDR1 is SGHTA and CDR2 FQGTGA. The CDR3 consists of 14 residues. Between the trimmed V and J ends, which lost 0 bases and 4 bases, there was a span of 9 bases.

This rearrangement joins TRBV6-6 to TRBJ2-1; D is uncertain. CDR3 length: 15 amino acids. CDR1 and CDR2 (germline): MNHNY, SVGAGI (reference sequence). The ends were cut back, 2 bases at V and 8 bases at J, with 16 bases in the middle. The CDR3 region is CASSYNIPPIYEQFF. The CDR3 DNA reads TGTGCCAGCAGTTACAACATCCCACCGATCTATGAGCAGTTCTTC.

V is TRBV27 and J is TRBJ2-1; 7 bases match TRBD2. The trim removed 8 bases at V and 7 bases at J, leaving 17 bases unmatched. The germline V gene encodes CDR1 MNHEY and CDR2 SMNVEV (reference sequence). This CDR3 region has 16 residues. CDR3 region: CASVTSRQGGRNEQFF. In DNA form, the CDR3 reads TGTGCCAGCGTAACTTCACGGCAGGGAGGGAGGAATGAGCAGTTCTTC.

The rearrangement uses TRBV5-6 and TRBJ2-7; 9 bases fit TRBD2. The length of the CDR3 is 13 residues. V lost 6 bases, J lost 6 bases, and 7 bases stayed unmatched. Germline V gene lookup returns CDR1 SGHDT and CDR2 YYEEEE. The CDR3 protein is CASNVAGVGEQYF. The DNA of the CDR3 is TGTGCCAGCAACGTAGCGGGAGTGGGCGAGCAGTACTTC.